Shown below are 30 T cell receptor beta chains from a single sample sequenced in a study of T cells after yellow fever vaccination. TCRdb analysed the 5' RACE reads with MiXCR anew, one entry per CDR3 protein. Among approximately 96,000 distinct CDR3 sequences listed, under 9% were seen once. Specimen: CD8+ T cells not binding an NS4B(214-222) dextramer, sorted from PBMCs, collected around 15 days after the first yellow fever vaccination. The receptors stem from a man between 18 and 35 years old who received the YFV17D yellow fever vaccine.

V gene TRBV7-9 combines with J gene TRBJ1-1; the D is unclear. Germline CDR1 is SEHNR and CDR2 is FQNEAQ (reference sequence). CDR3 length equals 12 residues. V gave up 1 base and J gave up 6 bases, with 6 bases separating them. CDR3 loop: CASSLGLSEAFF. In nucleotides, the CDR3 is TGTGCCAGCAGCTTAGGTTTATCTGAAGCTTTCTTT.

This clonotype was recorded at least ten times. The genes are TRBV13 and TRBJ1-1; D gene ambiguous. From germline, CDR1 is PRHDT and CDR2 FYEKMQ (reference sequence). This CDR3 spans 13 amino acids. Trimming stripped 4 bases from V and 10 bases from J, with 16 bases between. Here the CDR3 reads CASSSTHTPVAFF. The DNA for the CDR3 is TGTGCCAGCAGCTCGACTCATACTCCAGTAGCTTTCTTT.

This clonotype was seen many times. The genes are TRBV6-1 and TRBJ2-7, with D possibly TRBD2 on 6 matching bases. The CDR3 loop spans 15 amino acids. Germline CDR1 reads MNHNS; CDR2 reads SASEGT. Trimming shortened V by 1 base and J by 0 bases, and 10 bases separated the two germline ends. The CDR3 loop reads CASSEGDSSSYEQYF. The CDR3 coding sequence is TGTGCCAGCAGTGAAGGGGACTCGAGCTCCTACGAGCAGTACTTC.

This clonotype came up a few times. V and J are TRBV4-1 and TRBJ1-1; no reliable D call. CDR1 is MGHRA, CDR2 YSYEKL, per germline. The ends were cut back, 0 bases at V and 6 bases at J, with 11 bases in the middle. The CDR3 totals 14 residues. The CDR3 spells CASSQDISVSEAFF. The CDR3 DNA reads TGCGCCAGCAGCCAAGATATAAGTGTTTCTGAAGCTTTCTTT.

At least ten counts were recorded for this clonotype. V is TRBV27 and J is TRBJ1-2; 8 nucleotides agree with TRBD1. CDR1 is MNHEY, CDR2 SMNVEV, per germline (reference sequence). The V segment lost 0 bases and the J segment 8 bases; nucleotides outside the gene matches: 8. This CDR3 is 15 amino acids long. CDR3 sequence reads: CASSLSPDRAGGYTF. As DNA, the CDR3 is TGTGCCAGCAGTTTATCCCCGGACAGGGCTGGGGGCTACACCTTC.

This clonotype was seen a handful of times. This chain links TRBV29-1 with TRBJ2-1; 7 positions agree with TRBD2. This CDR3 contains 14 residues. Germline V gives CDR1 SQVTM, CDR2 ANQGSEA. With V trimmed by 3 bases and J by 9 bases, 11 bases remained unmatched. CDR3 loop: CSVDGNTIAGEQFF. CDR3 in DNA: TGCAGCGTTGACGGAAATACGATAGCGGGTGAGCAGTTCTTC.

V gene TRBV6-1 combines with J gene TRBJ2-6; a possible D gene is TRBD2 (5 bases). V was clipped by 8 bases and J by 1 base, with 21 bases between them. This CDR3 comprises 18 residues. Germline V CDR1 and CDR2: MNHNS, SASEGT. The CDR3 is CASSPKPSPPSGANVLTF. For the CDR3, the DNA is TGTGCCAGCTCCCCCAAGCCTAGCCCGCCGTCTGGGGCCAACGTCCTGACTTTC.

This clonotype was detected only a few times. This chain links TRBV7-9 with TRBJ1-1; TRBD1 agrees at 7 bases. V was clipped by 5 bases and J by 7 bases; unmatched bases: 19. The germline CDR1 and CDR2 sequences are SEHNR and FQNEAQ (reference sequence). This CDR3 is 17 amino acids long. The CDR3 bases are TGTGCCAGCAGCGAATCAACAGGGGCCCCTTTACGGGGTGAAGCTTTCTTT. Its protein is CASSESTGAPLRGEAFF.

Only a few counts were recorded for this clonotype. This rearrangement joins TRBV5-1 to TRBJ1-5; TRBD1 is a possible D gene (6 bases). V was shortened by 5 bases and J by 0 bases, with 12 bases between the two germline ends. The CDR3 length is 15 residues. Per the germline V gene, CDR1 is SGHRS and CDR2 is YFSETQ. CDR3 in DNA: TGCGCCAGCAGAGAGGGGGGTAATAGCAATCAGCCCCAGCATTTT. It encodes CASREGGNSNQPQHF.

The V gene is TRBV20-1, the J gene TRBJ2-1, with D tentatively TRBD2 (7 bases). V lost 1 base and J 6 bases, leaving 19 bases between the germline ends. The germline gives CDR1 DFQATT, CDR2 SNEGSKA (reference sequence). The CDR3 loop spans 16 amino acids. CDR3 nucleotide sequence: TGCAGTGCTAGAGGCCTACTCGGGGGCGGGAGCAATGAGCAGTTCTTC. Encoded protein: CSARGLLGGGSNEQFF.

The rearrangement uses TRBV4-3 and TRBJ2-1, with TRBD1 identical over 9 bases. Germline-derived CDR1 and CDR2 are LGHNA and YSLEER. The CDR3 runs to 15 residues. J lost 7 bases, V lost 2 bases, and 6 bases had no gene match. The CDR3 coding sequence is TGCGCCAGCAGCCAACCGGGACAGGGAGAGAATGAGCAGTTCTTC. Encoded protein: CASSQPGQGENEQFF.

This clonotype was counted a few times. The chain uses TRBV12-5 and TRBJ2-1, with D possibly being TRBD1 (5 bases). The CDR3 has 13 amino acids. With 4 bases removed from V and 5 bases from J, the gap between germline ends came to 9 bases. CDR1 is LGHNT and CDR2 is FRNRAP in the germline V gene. The CDR3 DNA reads TGTGCTAGTGGTTGGGTAGGGGACAATGAGCAGTTCTTC. It encodes CASGWVGDNEQFF.

This clonotype appeared many times. The chain employs TRBV5-1 and TRBJ2-3; D unresolved. Trimming shortened V by 1 base and J by 5 bases, and 5 bases separated the two germline ends. Germline V gene sequence: CDR1 SGHRS, CDR2 YFSETQ. CDR3 length: 12 amino acids. CDR3 sequence (DNA): TGCGCCAGCAGCTTGTTGGGAGATACGCAGTATTTT. Its protein product is CASSLLGDTQYF.

The gene calls are TRBV20-1 and TRBJ1-1, with 9 bases matching TRBD1. Trimming removed 0 bases from V and 0 bases from J; junction bases left unmatched: 8. This CDR3 comprises 17 residues. Germline values: CDR1 DFQATT, CDR2 SNEGSKA (reference sequence). CDR3 sequence: CSARESTGGNLNTEAFF. The CDR3 DNA follows: TGCAGTGCTAGAGAGTCGACAGGGGGTAATTTGAACACTGAAGCTTTCTTT.

This clonotype was observed a single time. The V and J genes are TRBV7-2 and TRBJ2-5; D might be TRBD1 (5 bases). Trimming pared 6 bases from V and 2 bases from J, leaving 16 bases between. Germline CDR1 reads SGHTA; CDR2 reads FQGNSA. The CDR3 length is 15 residues. Here the CDR3 reads CASRFLAAGQETQYF. DNA of the CDR3: TGTGCCAGCAGGTTTCTGGCCGCAGGGCAAGAGACCCAGTACTTC.

This clonotype was detected a few times. The chain has TRBV12-3 or TRBV12-4 and TRBJ2-5; 11 bases agree with TRBD2. V was clipped by 6 bases and J by 3 bases; unmatched bases: 3. The CDR3 length is 14 residues. DNA for the CDR3: TGTGCCAGCAGCTTACTAGCGGGGGAAGAGACCCAGTACTTC. Protein sequence: CASSLLAGEETQYF.

This clonotype turned up a few times. The chain recombines TRBV2 with TRBJ2-3; D is unclear. CDR1 SNHLY and CDR2 FYNNEI come from the germline V gene. The germline V and J ends were trimmed by 4 bases and 3 bases, with 8 bases remaining between them. The CDR3 has 13 residues. CDR3 loop: CASSGSETDTQYF. CDR3 in DNA: TGTGCCAGCAGTGGGTCCGAAACAGATACGCAGTATTTT.

This chain joins TRBV6-5 and TRBJ1-6; D possibly corresponds to TRBD1 (6 bases). The CDR3 runs 16 residues. Trimming shortened V by 2 bases and J by 10 bases, and 18 bases separated the two germline ends. Germline-derived CDR1 and CDR2 are MNHEY and SVGAGI. CDR3 bases: TGTGCCAGCAGTTACGGGCTCTGGGGGCCTGGCTCACCCCTCCACTTT. Encoded protein: CASSYGLWGPGSPLHF.

The V and J genes are TRBV5-1 and TRBJ1-2, with a weak D call TRBD1 (6 bases). The CDR3 is made up of 16 amino acids. V gave up 4 bases and J gave up 5 bases, with 21 bases separating them. Germline V gives CDR1 SGHRS, CDR2 YFSETQ. DNA for the CDR3: TGCGCCAGCAGCAATAGTGACAGGAGACAACTATATGGCTACACCTTC. It specifies CASSNSDRRQLYGYTF. The whole variable domain, remainder taken from reference TRBV5-1 and TRBJ1-2, is KAGVTQTPRYLIKTRGQQVTLSCSPISGHRSVSWYQQTPGQGLQFLFEYFSETQRNKGNFPGRFSGRQFSNSRSEMNVSTLELGDSALYLCASSNSDRRQLYGYTFGSGTRLTVV.

This clonotype was detected many times. The chain carries TRBV24-1 and TRBJ2-3; 7 nucleotides line up with TRBD1. In germline, CDR1 is KGHDR, CDR2 SFDVKD. The CDR3 extends over 15 amino acids. V lost 5 bases to trimming and J lost 2 bases; unmatched junction nucleotides: 6. The CDR3 sequence: CATSARDSNTDTQYF. The CDR3 nucleotides are TGTGCCACCAGTGCCCGGGACAGCAACACAGATACGCAGTATTTT.

This clonotype was counted only a few times. The junction departs from germline at one end; a sequencing error may be responsible. V gene TRBV6-4 combines with J gene TRBJ2-1; TRBD2 might be the D (6 bases). Germline CDR1 reads MRHNA; CDR2 reads SNTAGT. The CDR3 has 15 residues. CDR3 sequence reads: CASGDGGLSYNEQFF. Written as DNA, the CDR3 is TGTGCCAGCGGTGATGGGGGACTTTCCTACAATGAGCAGTTCTTC.

The chain recombines TRBV19 with TRBJ2-1, with D perhaps given as TRBD1 or TRBD2 (5 bases each). From germline, CDR1 is LNHDA and CDR2 SQIVND (reference sequence). Trimming removed 5 bases from V and 12 bases from J, with 23 bases in between. This CDR3 region has 15 residues. CDR3 nucleotides: TGTGCCAGTAGTCCGCACCGGGACCAGGGACGGGGGCAGTTCTTC. As protein: CASSPHRDQGRGQFF. Looking up the rest from reference TRBV19 and TRBJ2-1 gives the full variable domain: DGGITQSPKYLFRKEGQNVTLSCEQNLNHDAMYWYRQDPGQGLRLIYYSQIVNDFQKGDIAEGYSVSREKKESFPLTVTSAQKNPTAFYLCASSPHRDQGRGQFFGPGTRLTVL.

The chain recombines TRBV7-9 with TRBJ2-5; a weak D match, TRBD2 (5 bases). In germline, CDR1 is SEHNR, CDR2 FQNEAQ (reference sequence). The CDR3 is made up of 13 amino acids. V was pared by 5 bases and J by 5 bases, with 12 bases between. CDR3: CASSPGGEETQYF. CDR3 DNA sequence: TGTGCCAGCAGCCCAGGAGGCGAGGAGACCCAGTACTTC.

This clonotype was recorded once. V gene TRBV9 combines with J gene TRBJ2-1; 9 bases align to TRBD1. Trimming cost V 3 bases and J 9 bases; bases outside gene matches: 4. CDR3 length equals 13 residues. Germline V lookup: CDR1 SGDLS, CDR2 YYNGEE. CDR3 loop: CASSAGQGSEQFF. The CDR3 nucleotides read TGTGCCAGCAGCGCCGGACAGGGGAGTGAGCAGTTCTTC.

The chain links TRBV12-3 or TRBV12-4 to TRBJ2-3; D remains unclear. The CDR3 has 14 residues. Between the trimmed V and J ends, which lost 3 bases and 5 bases, there was a span of 12 bases. The CDR3 is CASSFRAQGDTQYF. CDR3 coding DNA: TGTGCCAGCAGTTTCCGGGCCCAAGGAGATACGCAGTATTTT.

The J gene is TRBJ2-2, the V gene TRBV6-5; 12 positions agree with TRBD2. CDR3 length: 16 residues. Germline V gene sequence: CDR1 MNHEY, CDR2 SVGAGI. The J segment lost 7 bases and the V segment lost 9 bases, leaving 12 bases of the junction unmatched. This chain's CDR3 is CASSPLAGGAGGELFF. In DNA form, the CDR3 reads TGTGCCAGTTCCCCCCTAGCGGGGGGGGCTGGCGGGGAGCTGTTTTTT.

This clonotype showed up many times. The J gene is TRBJ2-1, the V gene TRBV12-3 or TRBV12-4, with TRBD2 identical over 16 bases. With 5 bases clipped from V and 3 bases from J, the junction kept 7 bases outside the gene matches. This CDR3 has 18 amino acids. The CDR3 bases are TGTGCCAGCAGTCCCACGGGACTAGCGGGGGGGTACTACAATGAGCAGTTCTTC. Its translation: CASSPTGLAGGYYNEQFF.

This clonotype was counted only a few times. The rearrangement joins TRBV10-3 to TRBJ1-1, with a tentative D call TRBD1 (5 bases). Germline CDR1 is ENHRY and CDR2 is SYGVKD. The CDR3 consists of 14 residues. The ends were cut back, 0 bases at V and 5 bases at J, with 10 bases in the middle. CDR3 residues: CAISESLGGTEAFF. CDR3 in DNA: TGTGCCATCAGTGAGTCGTTGGGGGGGACTGAAGCTTTCTTT.

This clonotype appeared a few times. The rearrangement links TRBV7-8 to TRBJ1-3; D might be TRBD1 (5 bases). Looked up from germline, CDR1 is SGHVS and CDR2 is FQNEAQ. The CDR3 is made up of 15 amino acids. Trimming left V 2 bases short and J 2 bases short, with 10 bases between. The CDR3 is CASSLPTQAGNTIYF. DNA of the CDR3: TGTGCCAGCAGCTTACCGACACAGGCTGGAAACACCATATATTTT.

This clonotype has ten or more counts. The chain combines TRBV6-4 with TRBJ2-2, with 7 positions matching TRBD1. This CDR3 has 13 amino acids. After removal of 4 bases from V and 4 bases from J, the junction contained 0 bases not matched to a gene. The V gene's germline CDR1 is MRHNA and CDR2 SNTAGT. For the CDR3, the DNA is TGTGCCAGCAGTGGGACAGGCACCGGGGAGCTGTTTTTT. This gives the protein CASSGTGTGELFF.